The clone carrying this T cell receptor beta chain was counted a single time. Its cognate antigen is unknown. The data originate from a study of cytomegalovirus exposure and HLA in healthy donors. Study results and caveats: Cytomegalovirus association was listed for 150 to 200 TCR beta chains.

V shed 1 base, J shed 6 bases, and the junction held 13 bases outside the gene matches. Germline CDR1 LGHNA, CDR2 YSLEER. The CDR3 covers 18 residues. Assay used: immunoSEQ multiplex PCR; TCRdb lists only in-frame clones, some missing. The sample holds about 150,000 clones, about 88% seen once. Material for sequencing was PBMCs. The V call is TRBV4-3, the J call TRBJ2-2, with 8 bases lining up with TRBD1. The TCR sequence derives from a woman between 18 and 29 years old in good health and CMV-seropositive. CDR3 DNA: TGCGCCAGCAGCCAAGCCCCCGCGGACAGGGTATCTGCCGGGGAGCTGTTTTTT. It specifies CASSQAPADRVSAGELFF.